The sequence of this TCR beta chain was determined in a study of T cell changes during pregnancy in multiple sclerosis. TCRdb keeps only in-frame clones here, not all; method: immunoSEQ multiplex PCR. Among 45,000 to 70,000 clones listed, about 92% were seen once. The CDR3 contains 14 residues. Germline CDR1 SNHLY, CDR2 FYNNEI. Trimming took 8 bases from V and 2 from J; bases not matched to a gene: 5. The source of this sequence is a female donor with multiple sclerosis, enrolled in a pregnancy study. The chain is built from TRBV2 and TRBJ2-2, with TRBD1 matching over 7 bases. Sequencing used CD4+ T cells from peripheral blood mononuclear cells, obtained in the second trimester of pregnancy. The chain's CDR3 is CASRDRVNTGELFF. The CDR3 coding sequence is TGTGCCAGCCGGGACAGAGTTAACACCGGGGAGCTGTTTTTT.